Listed below are T cell receptor beta chains from one sample, sequenced in a study of T-cell memory formation after mild COVID-19. TCRdb called the 5' RACE reads again in MiXCR, with one record for every CDR3 protein. The sample lists hundreds of thousands of distinct CDR3 sequences, approximately 15% seen once, with 2.1% in the top ten. Source material: PBMCs or a T cell subset sorted from them (not recorded which). The source of these receptors is an adult woman who had mild COVID-19 (a few samples of this study predate the infection). Cell type and time point are not known. CDR3s leave out the opening cysteine and the closing phenylalanine or tryptophan.

j_call v_call cdr3_aa
TRBJ1-5 TRBV5-1 ASSLAGGFNQPQH
TRBJ1-1 TRBV7-2 ASSLVRGGGGRKRALNTEAF
TRBJ2-3 TRBV6-5 ASEQADTQY
TRBJ2-7 TRBV5-1 ASSPAGVRKYEQY
TRBJ2-1 TRBV12-3/TRBV12-4 ASSPGTTRGAEQF
TRBJ2-2 TRBV29-1 SVEAGTGLTGELF
TRBJ2-1 TRBV9 ASSVEVEARDRGSEQF
TRBJ1-5 TRBV18 ASSPLNLEGRYSNQPQH
TRBJ2-3 TRBV7-2 ASSPTWGTDTQY
TRBJ1-1 TRBV5-1 ASSLEVKNTEAF
TRBJ2-2 TRBV24-1 ATRGGGHTGELF
TRBJ1-5 TRBV3-1 ASSPQRPFRGRFHQPQH
TRBJ2-3 TRBV25-1 ASSVLAGLTDTQY
TRBJ2-7 TRBV18 ASSPPSTSGGAKQY
TRBJ1-2 TRBV29-1 SVTSGTDNYGYT